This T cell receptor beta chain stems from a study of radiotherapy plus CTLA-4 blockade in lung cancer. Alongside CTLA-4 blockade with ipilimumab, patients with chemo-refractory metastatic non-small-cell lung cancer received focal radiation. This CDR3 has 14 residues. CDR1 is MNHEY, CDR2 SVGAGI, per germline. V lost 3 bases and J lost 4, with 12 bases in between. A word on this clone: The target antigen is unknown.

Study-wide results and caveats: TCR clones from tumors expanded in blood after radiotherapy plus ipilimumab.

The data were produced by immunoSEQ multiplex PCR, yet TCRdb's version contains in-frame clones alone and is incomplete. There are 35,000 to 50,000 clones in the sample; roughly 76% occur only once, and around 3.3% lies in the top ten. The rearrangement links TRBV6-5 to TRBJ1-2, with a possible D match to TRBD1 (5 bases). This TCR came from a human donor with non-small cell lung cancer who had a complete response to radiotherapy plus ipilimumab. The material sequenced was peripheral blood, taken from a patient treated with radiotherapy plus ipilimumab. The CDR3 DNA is TGTGCCAGCAGTTATAGGGGCTCCTTCTATGGCTACACCTTC. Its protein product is CASSYRGSFYGYTF.